This T cell receptor (beta chain) comes out of a study of CD8+ T cells in alopecia areata. Study summary: Patients remained on tofacitinib for 6 to 18 months and then went 6 months without it. Study observations and caveats: Clonality exceeded that of normal scalp in lesional scalp, most notably in alopecia totalis/universalis.

RNA was isolated and reverse transcribed to cDNA, the sequencing template. The data were produced by immunoSEQ multiplex PCR, yet TCRdb's version contains in-frame clones alone and is incomplete. Altogether roughly 250,000 clones are present, 65% to 70% being singletons, with the ten largest covering around 1.2%. The germline CDR1 and CDR2 sequences are SGHAT and FQNNGV. The CDR3 consists of 13 residues. The germline V and J ends were trimmed by 3 bases and 5 bases, with 10 bases remaining between them. A word on this clone: Its antigen is not known. The sample contains more than one DNA sequence encoding this CDR3.

Specimen: CD4+ T cells sorted from blood, collected at week 0. The source is a human donor with alopecia areata. The chain employs TRBV11-2 and TRBJ2-5; tentatively, D is TRBD1 or TRBD2 (5 bases each). The DNA for the CDR3 is TGTGCCAGCAGCTTCGGGGCCCAGGAGACCCAGTACTTC. Encoded protein: CASSFGAQETQYF.